The 27 T cell receptor beta chains given below trace back to one sample, sequenced in a study of T cell responses to AZD1222 COVID-19 vaccine. Data came from immunoSEQ multiplex PCR; TCRdb stores just in-frame clones and leaves some out. The table records around 99,000 clones, about 85% of them present only once. This specimen consisted of peripheral blood, obtained 28 days after the second AZD1222 dose. Source of these receptors: an adult who received the AZD1222 COVID-19 vaccine.

This chain joins TRBV19 and TRBJ2-5; 9 bases line up with TRBD2. The CDR3 spans 15 residues. Trimming removed 5 bases from V and 2 bases from J; junction bases left unmatched: 6. CDR1 is LNHDA, CDR2 SQIVND, per germline (reference sequence). This CDR3 reads CASSPNSGGQETQYF. CDR3 nucleotide sequence: TGTGCCAGTAGTCCCAATAGCGGGGGACAAGAGACCCAGTACTTC.

The chain carries TRBV27 and TRBJ2-6, with no clear D. Looked up from germline, CDR1 is MNHEY and CDR2 is SMNVEV (reference sequence). V lost 2 bases, J lost 0 bases, and 11 bases lay in between. CDR3 length: 17 residues. Here the CDR3 DNA reads TGTGCCAGCAGTTTAAGAGACGGAAGCTCTGGGGCCAACGTCCTGACTTTC. Translation: CASSLRDGSSGANVLTF.

The chain has TRBV10-3 and TRBJ2-3; D gene unclear. CDR1 is ENHRY, CDR2 SYGVKD, per germline. The V gene lost 8 bases and the J gene lost 0 bases, with 9 bases spanning the gap. The CDR3 length is 13 residues. CDR3 in DNA: TGTGCCATCGCGGACCTTAGCACAGATACGCAGTATTTT. It specifies CAIADLSTDTQYF.

The chain is built from TRBV12-5 and TRBJ1-1; 9 nucleotides agree with TRBD1. V lost 6 bases, J lost 5 bases, and 7 bases stayed unmatched. The CDR3 extends over 14 amino acids. Germline lookup yields CDR1 LGHNT and CDR2 FRNRAP. The CDR3 is CASGYTGGGTEAFF. In DNA form, the CDR3 reads TGTGCTAGTGGGTACACAGGGGGCGGAACTGAAGCTTTCTTT.

This clone occurred once. The chain is built from TRBV14 and TRBJ1-2, with unresolved D. Looked up from germline, CDR1 is SGHDN and CDR2 is FVKESK. Trimming removed 3 bases at V and 0 bases at J, with 8 bases between. The CDR3 length is 14 residues. The chain's CDR3 is CASSQGMTNYGYTF. DNA of the CDR3: TGTGCCAGCAGCCAGGGGATGACTAACTATGGCTACACCTTC.

V usage is TRBV24-1 and J usage is TRBJ2-3; the match to TRBD2 covers 7 bases. The CDR3 has 15 residues. The J segment lost 4 bases and the V segment lost 3 bases, leaving 6 bases of the junction unmatched. CDR1 KGHDR and CDR2 SFDVKD come from the germline V gene. The CDR3 reads CATSDPTRGADTQYF. DNA for the CDR3: TGTGCCACCAGTGATCCCACCCGGGGGGCAGATACGCAGTATTTT.

The J gene is TRBJ2-1, the V gene TRBV9; unclear D gene. The CDR3 is 13 amino acids. V lost 4 bases to trimming and J lost 1 base, with 6 bases between them. Germline loops: CDR1 SGDLS, CDR2 YYNGEE. The DNA for the CDR3 is TGTGCCAGCAGCAGTATGTCCTACAATGAGCAGTTCTTC. The encoded protein is CASSSMSYNEQFF.

The CDR3 bases are TGTGCCTGGAGGACAGGGGAAAACTATGGCTACACCTTC. Translated: CAWRTGENYGYTF. This chain uses TRBV30 with TRBJ1-2, with TRBD1 identical over 8 bases. Germline assignment: CDR1 GTSNPN and CDR2 SVGIG (reference sequence). This CDR3 contains 13 residues. The V segment lost 3 bases and the J segment 2 bases; nucleotides outside the gene matches: 2.

This clone was detected only once. The rearrangement links TRBV28 to TRBJ1-6; D unresolved. CDR1 and CDR2 (germline): MDHEN, SYDVKM. The CDR3 length is 11 residues. Trimming removed 8 bases at V and 7 bases at J, with 6 bases between. The CDR3, as DNA: TGTGCCAGCGGGCCGAATTCACCCCTCCACTTT. Translating it yields CASGPNSPLHF.

The rearrangement uses TRBV9 and TRBJ2-3; D might be TRBD1 (5 bases). The V gene lost 5 bases and the J gene lost 5 bases, with 15 bases spanning the gap. CDR1 SGDLS and CDR2 YYNGEE come from the germline V gene. This CDR3 is 14 amino acids long. CDR3 nucleotide sequence: TGTGCCAGCAGTTCAGGGCAAACGGGAGATACGCAGTATTTT. It codes for CASSSGQTGDTQYF.

In its sample, this clone was seen a few times. This rearrangement joins TRBV28 to TRBJ1-1, with TRBD1 matching 7 bases. The CDR3 runs to 14 residues. Germline lookup yields CDR1 MDHEN and CDR2 SYDVKM. Trimming took 4 bases from V and 0 from J; bases not matched to a gene: 2. The CDR3 nucleotides read TGTGCCAGCAGTTGGGGACAGATGAACACTGAAGCTTTCTTT. It is translated as CASSWGQMNTEAFF.

V gene TRBV6-4 combines with J gene TRBJ1-2; 10 bases are a match to TRBD1. This CDR3 has 14 amino acids. Germline values: CDR1 MRHNA, CDR2 SNTAGT. V was clipped by 0 bases and J by 8 bases; unmatched bases: 3. CDR3 DNA: TGTGCCAGCAGTGACTCGGGACAGGGGAGCGGCTACACCTTC. Translated, it gives CASSDSGQGSGYTF.

A word on this clone: One end of the junction does not line up with germline, which may come from a read error. The chain uses TRBV9 and TRBJ1-1, with TRBD1 matching over 9 bases. Per germline, CDR1 SGDLS and CDR2 YYNGEE. The CDR3 contains 14 residues. The CDR3 reads CASSSRTGDTEAFF. The CDR3 bases are TGTGCCAGCAGCTCCAGGACAGGGGACACCGAAGCTTTCTTT.

V gene TRBV2 combines with J gene TRBJ2-1, with TRBD1 as a possible D gene (6 bases). The germline gives CDR1 SNHLY, CDR2 FYNNEI. The V end was cut by 3 bases, the J end by 4 bases, with 7 bases between. The CDR3 extends over 13 amino acids. The CDR3 region has the DNA TGTGCCAGCAGTGAGGACAGATACAATGAGCAGTTCTTC. Translation gives CASSEDRYNEQFF. Filled out from reference TRBV2 and TRBJ2-1, the complete variable domain reads EPEVTQTPSHQVTQMGQEVILRCVPISNHLYFYWYRQILGQKVEFLVSFYNNEISEKSEIFDDQFSVERPDGSNFTLKIRSTKLEDSAMYFCASSEDRYNEQFFGPGTRLTVL.

The chain is built from TRBV10-2 and TRBJ2-2; a possible D gene is TRBD1 (6 bases). The V end lost 6 bases, the J end lost 5 bases, and 10 bases lay between the germline ends. CDR1 is WSHSY, CDR2 SAAADI, per germline. This CDR3 contains 13 residues. The CDR3, as DNA: TGCGCCAGCAGACCTACAGGGACCGGGGAGCTGTTTTTT. Protein product: CASRPTGTGELFF.

The J gene is TRBJ2-3, the V gene TRBV2; either TRBD1 or TRBD2 may supply D (6 bases each). CDR3 length equals 15 residues. The germline CDR1 and CDR2 sequences are SNHLY and FYNNEI. Trimming stripped 7 bases from V and 1 base from J, with 15 bases between. This CDR3 is CASTSAGGRTDTQYF. The CDR3, as DNA: TGTGCCAGCACCTCCGCCGGGGGCCGCACAGATACGCAGTATTTT. Filled out from reference TRBV2 and TRBJ2-3, the complete variable domain reads EPEVTQTPSHQVTQMGQEVILRCVPISNHLYFYWYRQILGQKVEFLVSFYNNEISEKSEIFDDQFSVERPDGSNFTLKIRSTKLEDSAMYFCASTSAGGRTDTQYFGPGTRLTVL.

Of note for this clone: An end of the junction differs from the germline gene, which may be a read error. The chain is built from TRBV12-3 or TRBV12-4 and TRBJ2-7; a possible D gene is TRBD1 (6 bases). This CDR3 region has 11 residues. This CDR3 is CASSLGGEQYF. CDR3 sequence (DNA): TGTGCCAGCAGCTTAGGGGGCGAGCAGTACTTC.

J is TRBJ1-5 and V is TRBV27; 7 nucleotides agree with TRBD1. CDR1 MNHEY and CDR2 SMNVEV come from the germline V gene (reference sequence). The CDR3 has 15 residues. V was pared by 2 bases and J by 4 bases, with 5 bases of the junction left unmatched. The CDR3: CASSLTAQGNQPQHF. The CDR3 DNA reads TGTGCCAGCAGTTTAACCGCACAGGGGAATCAGCCCCAGCATTTT.

This clone turned up a few times. The rearrangement joins TRBV5-1 to TRBJ1-2; 8 bases are a match to TRBD1. The V gene's germline CDR1 is SGHRS and CDR2 YFSETQ. J gave up 5 bases and V 5 bases, and 8 bases lay outside the gene matches. This CDR3 comprises 14 residues. The CDR3 protein is CASRATGARYGYTF. The CDR3 coding sequence is TGCGCCAGCAGGGCGACAGGGGCGAGATATGGCTACACCTTC.

This sequence joins TRBV15 and TRBJ2-7; D is undetermined. Per the germline V gene, CDR1 is LNHNV and CDR2 is YYDKDF (reference sequence). The CDR3 has 12 amino acids. V gave up 0 bases and J gave up 3 bases, with 3 bases separating them. CDR3 nucleotide sequence: TGTGCCACCAGCAGAGAAGGCTACGAGCAGTACTTC. Translated, it gives CATSREGYEQYF. Full variable domain (missing parts from reference TRBV15 and TRBJ2-7): DAMVIQNPRYQVTQFGKPVTLSCSQTLNHNVMYWYQQKSSQAPKLLFHYYDKDFNNEADTPDNFQSRRPNTSFCFLDIRSPGLGDTAMYLCATSREGYEQYFGPGTRLTVT.

The chain couples TRBV28 to TRBJ1-5, with D maybe TRBD1 (5 bases). The CDR3 runs to 14 residues. V was shortened by 5 bases and J by 5 bases, with 13 bases between the two germline ends. Germline CDR1 MDHEN, CDR2 SYDVKM. CDR3 nucleotides: TGTGCCAGCAGTACCATGGGGGGTCATCAGCCCCAGCATTTT. Translating gives CASSTMGGHQPQHF.

The chain joins TRBV25-1 to TRBJ1-5; D is ambiguous. This CDR3 contains 16 residues. Germline V CDR1 and CDR2: MGHDK, SYGVNS. The ends were cut back, 3 bases at V and 7 bases at J, with 19 bases in the middle. The CDR3 DNA reads as TGTGCCAGCAGTGACCCTGCCGGACCCGCCGACCAGCCCCAGCATTTT. This translates into CASSDPAGPADQPQHF.

V gene TRBV5-5 combines with J gene TRBJ2-7; D is ambiguous. The CDR3 consists of 13 residues. Between the trimmed V and J ends, which lost 3 bases and 5 bases, there was a span of 12 bases. Germline V gene data show CDR1 as SGHKS and CDR2 as YYEKEE (reference sequence). CDR3 region: CASSSQVIDEQYF. The CDR3 DNA reads as TGTGCCAGCAGCTCGCAGGTTATCGACGAGCAGTACTTC.

This clone turned up a few times. The rearrangement uses TRBV6-5 and TRBJ1-2; no firm D call. The CDR3 consists of 15 residues. The germline gives CDR1 MNHEY, CDR2 SVGAGI. V was clipped by 0 bases and J by 0 bases, with 8 bases between them. Here the CDR3 reads CASSYSTNSNYGYTF. DNA of the CDR3: TGTGCCAGCAGTTACTCTACGAACTCTAACTATGGCTACACCTTC.

The chain has TRBV2 and TRBJ2-7, with no clear D. Germline V CDR1 and CDR2: SNHLY, FYNNEI. V was cut by 7 bases and J by 6 bases, with 16 bases left in between. The CDR3 contains 13 residues. The CDR3 sequence is CASKSGLGFEQYF. In DNA form, the CDR3 reads TGTGCCAGCAAGTCAGGTCTTGGTTTCGAGCAGTACTTC.

Here the CDR3 reads CASSQSVGQGYSNQPQHF. For the CDR3, the DNA is TGCGCCAGCAGTCAATCGGTGGGACAGGGTTATAGCAATCAGCCCCAGCATTTT. The V and J genes are TRBV23-1 and TRBJ1-5; TRBD1 aligns across 9 bases. TRBV23-1 is an open reading frame, and its role is uncertain. The CDR3 runs 18 residues. The V segment lost 0 bases and the J segment 0 bases; nucleotides outside the gene matches: 6.

This chain connects TRBV25-1 to TRBJ2-1; 11 nucleotides match TRBD1. V lost 2 bases and J lost 10; bases outside the gene matches: 10. Germline lookup yields CDR1 MGHDK and CDR2 SYGVNS. The CDR3 consists of 16 residues. The CDR3 DNA is TGTGCCAGCAGTGAAGCCGGGACAGGGGGGGTCGTCGAGCAGTTCTTC. This sequence encodes CASSEAGTGGVVEQFF.